One and the same sample provided the 3 T cell receptor beta chains below, sequenced in a study of T cell changes during pregnancy in multiple sclerosis. TCRdb keeps only in-frame clones here, not all; method: immunoSEQ multiplex PCR. Among some 31,000 clones listed, around 94% were seen once. The sample in question was CD8+ T cells from peripheral blood mononuclear cells, obtained before pregnancy. The receptors were gathered from a female donor with multiple sclerosis, enrolled in a pregnancy study.

The chain joins TRBV28 to TRBJ2-3; 8 nucleotides match TRBD2. V trimming: 4 bases; J trimming: 6 bases; junction bases outside the gene matches: 18. The CDR3 consists of 18 residues. In germline, CDR1 is MDHEN, CDR2 SYDVKM. The CDR3 region has the DNA TGTGCCAGCAGTTCACTTCCTAGGAACCGGGAGGGTGGGGATACGCAGTATTTT. This encodes CASSSLPRNREGGDTQYF.

The chain is built from TRBV15 and TRBJ2-7; a possible D gene is TRBD1 (5 bases). Trimming stripped 1 base from V and 5 bases from J, with 15 bases between. CDR3 length: 15 amino acids. The germline CDR1 and CDR2 sequences are LNHNV and YYDKDF (reference sequence). The CDR3 here is CATSRGQGSLDEQYF. The CDR3, as DNA: TGTGCCACCAGCAGAGGCCAGGGAAGTCTCGACGAGCAGTACTTC. Supplemented by reference TRBV15 and TRBJ2-7, the full variable domain reads DAMVIQNPRYQVTQFGKPVTLSCSQTLNHNVMYWYQQKSSQAPKLLFHYYDKDFNNEADTPDNFQSRRPNTSFCFLDIRSPGLGDTAMYLCATSRGQGSLDEQYFGPGTRLTVT.

The rearrangement uses TRBV7-9 and TRBJ2-1; 8 bases align to TRBD2. Per germline, CDR1 SEHNR and CDR2 FQNEAQ (reference sequence). The CDR3 spans 16 residues. After removal of 5 bases from V and 5 bases from J, the junction contained 11 bases not matched to a gene. As DNA, the CDR3 is TGTGCCAGCAGCGACCCCTTGGCGGGAGGCAACAATGAGCAGTTCTTC. Its protein is CASSDPLAGGNNEQFF.